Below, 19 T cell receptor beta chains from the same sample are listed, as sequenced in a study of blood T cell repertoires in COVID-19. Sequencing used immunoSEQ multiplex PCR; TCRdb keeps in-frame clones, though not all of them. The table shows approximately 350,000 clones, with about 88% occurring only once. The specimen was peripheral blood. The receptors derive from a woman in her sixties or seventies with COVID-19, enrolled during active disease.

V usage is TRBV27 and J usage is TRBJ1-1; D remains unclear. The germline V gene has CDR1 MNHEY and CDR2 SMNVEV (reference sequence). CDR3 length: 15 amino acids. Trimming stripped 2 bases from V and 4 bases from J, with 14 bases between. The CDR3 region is CASSLRVSSSTEAFF. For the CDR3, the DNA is TGTGCCAGCAGTTTACGGGTCAGCTCTAGCACTGAAGCTTTCTTT.

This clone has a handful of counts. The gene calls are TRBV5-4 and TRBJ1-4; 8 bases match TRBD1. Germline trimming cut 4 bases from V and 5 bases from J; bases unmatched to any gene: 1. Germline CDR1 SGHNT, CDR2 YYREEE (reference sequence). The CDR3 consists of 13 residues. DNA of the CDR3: TGTGCCAGCAGCAGGACAGGGAATGAAAAACTGTTTTTT. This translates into CASSRTGNEKLFF.

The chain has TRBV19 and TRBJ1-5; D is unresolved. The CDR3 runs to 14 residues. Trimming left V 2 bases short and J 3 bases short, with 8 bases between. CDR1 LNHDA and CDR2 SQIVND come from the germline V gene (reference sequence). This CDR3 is CASSIQRDNQPQHF. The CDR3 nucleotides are TGTGCCAGTAGTATACAGCGAGACAATCAGCCCCAGCATTTT.

CDR3 region: CASRSGGVADTQYF. CDR3 nucleotide sequence: TGTGCCAGCAGAAGCGGGGGGGTCGCAGATACGCAGTATTTT. J is TRBJ2-3 and V is TRBV5-4; 10 nucleotides agree with TRBD2. The trim removed 5 bases at V and 4 bases at J, leaving 4 bases unmatched. Germline V lookup: CDR1 SGHNT, CDR2 YYREEE (reference sequence). CDR3 size: 14 residues.

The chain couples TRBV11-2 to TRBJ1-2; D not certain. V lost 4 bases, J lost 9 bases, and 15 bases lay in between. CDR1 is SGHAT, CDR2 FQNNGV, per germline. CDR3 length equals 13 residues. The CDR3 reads CASSSVRDGSYTF. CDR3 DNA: TGTGCCAGCAGCTCGGTACGGGATGGTAGCTACACCTTC.

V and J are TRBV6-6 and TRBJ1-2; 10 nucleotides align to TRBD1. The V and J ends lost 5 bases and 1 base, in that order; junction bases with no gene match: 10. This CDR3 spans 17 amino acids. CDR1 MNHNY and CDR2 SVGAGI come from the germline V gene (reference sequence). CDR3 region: CASSPRDRGPDNYGYTF. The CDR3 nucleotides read TGTGCCAGCAGTCCCCGGGACAGGGGTCCGGATAACTATGGCTACACCTTC.

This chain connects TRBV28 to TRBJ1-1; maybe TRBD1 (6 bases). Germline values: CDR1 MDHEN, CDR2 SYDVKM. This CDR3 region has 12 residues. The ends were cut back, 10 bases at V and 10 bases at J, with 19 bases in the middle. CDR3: CATFLGGPRAFF. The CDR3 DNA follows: TGTGCCACCTTTTTAGGGGGACCGAGAGCTTTCTTT.

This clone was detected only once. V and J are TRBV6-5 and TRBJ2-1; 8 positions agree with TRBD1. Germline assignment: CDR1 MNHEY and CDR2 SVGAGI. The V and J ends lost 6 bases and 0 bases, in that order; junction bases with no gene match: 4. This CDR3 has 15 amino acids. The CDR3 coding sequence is TGTGCCAGCAGCTTACAGGGGGTCTCCTACAATGAGCAGTTCTTC. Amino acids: CASSLQGVSYNEQFF.

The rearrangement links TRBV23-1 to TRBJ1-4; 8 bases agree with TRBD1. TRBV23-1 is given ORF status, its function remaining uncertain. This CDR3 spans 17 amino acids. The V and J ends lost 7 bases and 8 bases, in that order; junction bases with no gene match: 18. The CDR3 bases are TGCGCCAGCACCCCGAGGCCGGACAGGGTGGCGAGGGAAAAACTGTTTTTT. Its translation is CASTPRPDRVAREKLFF.

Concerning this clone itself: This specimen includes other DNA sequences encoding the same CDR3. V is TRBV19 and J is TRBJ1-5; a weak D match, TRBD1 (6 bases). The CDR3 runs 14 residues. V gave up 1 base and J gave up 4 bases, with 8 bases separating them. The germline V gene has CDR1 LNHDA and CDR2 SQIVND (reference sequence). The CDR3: CASSIGQGNQPQHF. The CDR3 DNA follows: TGTGCCAGTAGTATAGGGCAGGGGAATCAGCCCCAGCATTTT.

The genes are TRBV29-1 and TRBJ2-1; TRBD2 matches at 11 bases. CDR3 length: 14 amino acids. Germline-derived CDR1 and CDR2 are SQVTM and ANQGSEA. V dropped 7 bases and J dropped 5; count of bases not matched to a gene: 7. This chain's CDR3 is CSGLAGGPHNEQFF. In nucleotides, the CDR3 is TGCAGCGGCTTAGCGGGGGGGCCCCACAATGAGCAGTTCTTC.

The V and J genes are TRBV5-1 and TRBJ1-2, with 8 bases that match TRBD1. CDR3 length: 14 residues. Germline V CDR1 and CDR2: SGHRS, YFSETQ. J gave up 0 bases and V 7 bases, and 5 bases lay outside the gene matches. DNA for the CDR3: TGCGCCAGCTCCCGGACAGGGTCTAACTATGGCTACACCTTC. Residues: CASSRTGSNYGYTF.

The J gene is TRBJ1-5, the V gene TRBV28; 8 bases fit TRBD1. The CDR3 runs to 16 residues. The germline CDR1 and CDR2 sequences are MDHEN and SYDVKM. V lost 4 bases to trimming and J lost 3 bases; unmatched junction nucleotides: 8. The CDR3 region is CASSSAGGPANQPQHF. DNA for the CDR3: TGTGCCAGCAGTTCCGCAGGGGGCCCCGCCAATCAGCCCCAGCATTTT.

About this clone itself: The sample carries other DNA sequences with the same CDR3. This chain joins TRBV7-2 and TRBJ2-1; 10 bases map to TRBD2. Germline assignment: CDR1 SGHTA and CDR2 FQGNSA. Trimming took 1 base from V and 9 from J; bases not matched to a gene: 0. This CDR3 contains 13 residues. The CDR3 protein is CASSLERGGEQFF. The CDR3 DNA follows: TGTGCCAGCAGCTTAGAGCGGGGGGGTGAGCAGTTCTTC.

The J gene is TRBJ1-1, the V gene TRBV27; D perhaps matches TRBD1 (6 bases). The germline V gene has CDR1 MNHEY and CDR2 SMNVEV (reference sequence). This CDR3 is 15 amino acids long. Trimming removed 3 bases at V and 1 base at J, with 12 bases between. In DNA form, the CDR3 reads TGTGCCAGCAGTTTGGGGGCCCACTGGAACACTGAAGCTTTCTTT. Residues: CASSLGAHWNTEAFF.

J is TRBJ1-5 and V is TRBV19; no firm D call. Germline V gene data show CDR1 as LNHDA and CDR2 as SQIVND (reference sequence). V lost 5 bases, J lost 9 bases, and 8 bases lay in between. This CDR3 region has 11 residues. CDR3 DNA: TGTGCCAGTAGTGCTCTCGGGCCCCAGCATTTT. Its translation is CASSALGPQHF.

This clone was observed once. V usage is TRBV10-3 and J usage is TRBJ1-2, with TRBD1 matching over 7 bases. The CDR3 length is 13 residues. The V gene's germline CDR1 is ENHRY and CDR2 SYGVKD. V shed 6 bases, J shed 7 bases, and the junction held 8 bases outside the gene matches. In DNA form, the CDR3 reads TGTGCCATCAGCGAACAGGGGTCTGGTGGCTACACCTTC. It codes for CAISEQGSGGYTF.

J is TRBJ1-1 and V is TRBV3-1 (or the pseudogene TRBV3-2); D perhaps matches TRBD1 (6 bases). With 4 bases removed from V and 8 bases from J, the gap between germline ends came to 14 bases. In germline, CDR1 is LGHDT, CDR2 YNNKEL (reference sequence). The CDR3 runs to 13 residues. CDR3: CASSLSHQGEAFF. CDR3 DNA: TGTGCCAGCAGCCTGAGCCACCAGGGGGAAGCTTTCTTT.

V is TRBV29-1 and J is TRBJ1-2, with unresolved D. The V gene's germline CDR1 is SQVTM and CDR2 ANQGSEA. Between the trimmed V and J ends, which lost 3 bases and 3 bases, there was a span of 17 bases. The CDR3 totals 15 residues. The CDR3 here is CSVDVLGPGDYGYTF. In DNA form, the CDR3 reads TGCAGCGTTGACGTCTTGGGTCCCGGAGACTATGGCTACACCTTC. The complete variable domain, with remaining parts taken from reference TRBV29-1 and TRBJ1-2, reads SAVISQKPSRDICQRGTSLTIQCQVDSQVTMMFWYRQQPGQSLTLIATANQGSEATYESGFVIDKFPISRPNLTFSTLTVSNMSPEDSSIYLCSVDVLGPGDYGYTFGSGTRLTVV.